The sequence of this TCR beta chain was determined in a study of neurological immune-mediated disorders. General study points: No sharing of CDR3 amino acid sequences was observed among expanded clones across subjects, suggesting private repertoires in all groups.

This clonotype was observed at least ten times. Its antigen is not known. Germline lookup yields CDR1 SGHRS and CDR2 YFSETQ. The V segment lost 0 bases and the J segment 4 bases; nucleotides outside the gene matches: 9. There are 16 residues in the CDR3. With 10-nucleotide random UMIs, 5'RACE was used to make the cDNA. TCRdb itself ran the 5' RACE reads through MiXCR, one entry per CDR3 protein. This table holds tens of thousands of distinct CDR3 sequences, approximately 8.4% found once. Stated time point: longitudinal time-point 3. The unsorted libraries were prepared from 2 million PBMCs (stored at -80 C).

Sequenced material: PBMCs. This sequence joins TRBV5-1 and TRBJ2-5, with TRBD1 matching 7 bases. The TCR originated in a woman in her thirties or forties in good health. The DNA of the CDR3 is TGCGCCAGCAGCTTGGGACGGGGACAGCCAGGAGAGACCCAGTACTTC. It specifies CASSLGRGQPGETQYF.